Below are 22 T cell receptor beta chains sequenced from a single sample in a study of beta chain features in type 1 diabetes. For these TCRs, the target antigens are not known. What was sequenced were expressed TCRB transcripts, since all of the isolated RNA had been reverse transcribed. The table came from immunoSEQ multiplex PCR; TCRdb's copy has only in-frame clones and leaves some out. The table records 250,000 to 300,000 clones, approximately 24% of them present only once. Study-level results: When Type 1 diabetes patients were examined, their TCRB CDR3s proved moderately but significantly shorter in all four CD4+ subsets.

The sequenced material came from naive CD4+ T cells from blood. Receptor source: a woman aged 25 to 45 with type 1 diabetes.

This clone was picked up a small number of times. The chain couples TRBV4-2 to TRBJ1-2, with 10 bases that match TRBD1. This CDR3 is 15 amino acids long. Per germline, CDR1 LGHNA and CDR2 YNFKEQ. Losses at the gene ends were 1 base for V and 8 bases for J; bases not matched to a gene: 7. The CDR3 region is CASSQAGQGFGGYTF. The CDR3 DNA follows: TGTGCCAGCAGCCAAGCGGGACAGGGGTTTGGGGGCTACACCTTC.

The V gene is TRBV30, the J gene TRBJ2-1; TRBD1 might be the D (7 bases). Trimming shortened V by 3 bases and J by 4 bases, and 10 bases separated the two germline ends. The CDR3 contains 13 residues. In germline, CDR1 is GTSNPN, CDR2 SVGIG (reference sequence). Written as DNA, the CDR3 is TGTGCCTGGAGACAGGGGACTTACAATGAGCAGTTCTTC. Amino acids: CAWRQGTYNEQFF.

A few counts support this clone. V and J are TRBV2 and TRBJ2-2; D possibly corresponds to TRBD2 (6 bases). V shed 5 bases and J shed 2 bases, with 12 bases lying between them. This CDR3 has 15 amino acids. Per germline, CDR1 SNHLY and CDR2 FYNNEI. CDR3 bases: TGTGCCAGCAGTTTCGGGACTCCTAACACCGGGGAGCTGTTTTTT. Protein product: CASSFGTPNTGELFF.

This chain uses TRBV29-1 with TRBJ2-2; the D is unclear. This CDR3 region has 10 residues. The V gene lost 6 bases and the J gene lost 4 bases, with 3 bases spanning the gap. Germline V gene data show CDR1 as SQVTM and CDR2 as ANQGSEA. The CDR3: CSVFTGELFF. Here the CDR3 DNA reads TGCAGCGTCTTCACCGGGGAGCTGTTTTTT.

The chain combines TRBV6-1 with TRBJ2-7, with 8 nucleotides matching TRBD1. This CDR3 contains 15 residues. Trimming removed 1 base from V and 6 bases from J; junction bases left unmatched: 8. The germline V gene encodes CDR1 MNHNS and CDR2 SASEGT. CDR3 nucleotides: TGTGCCAGCAGTGAAGACACAGGGGGTCGGTTCGAGCAGTACTTC. Translated: CASSEDTGGRFEQYF.

In its sample, this clone was seen a few times. The chain combines TRBV30 with TRBJ2-3; 13 nucleotides line up with TRBD2. Looked up from germline, CDR1 is GTSNPN and CDR2 is SVGIG (reference sequence). CDR3 size: 17 residues. Trimming cost V 3 bases and J 6 bases; bases outside gene matches: 12. CDR3 coding DNA: TGTGCCTGGAGCAGGACCACTAGCGGGAGGGCCTCGGATACGCAGTATTTT. This translates into CAWSRTTSGRASDTQYF.

A few counts support this clone. The chain has TRBV29-1 and TRBJ1-2, with a weak D call TRBD1 (5 bases). V was shortened by 3 bases and J by 5 bases, with 13 bases between the two germline ends. This CDR3 is 13 amino acids long. Looked up from germline, CDR1 is SQVTM and CDR2 is ANQGSEA. CDR3 bases: TGCAGCGTTGAGGGCGCGGGGGGTTATGGCTACACCTTC. Its protein product is CSVEGAGGYGYTF.

The chain combines TRBV18 with TRBJ2-1; 9 nucleotides agree with TRBD1. This CDR3 has 15 residues. Germline V lookup: CDR1 KGHSH, CDR2 LQKENI. Trimming removed 5 bases from V and 5 bases from J; junction bases left unmatched: 7. The CDR3: CASSTGGLRNNEQFF. The DNA of the CDR3 is TGTGCCAGCTCAACAGGGGGCCTCCGGAACAATGAGCAGTTCTTC.

Comment on this clone: Within the sample, other DNA sequences also encode this same CDR3. This chain links TRBV20-1 with TRBJ2-1; perhaps TRBD2 as D (6 bases). Germline CDR1 DFQATT, CDR2 SNEGSKA (reference sequence). This CDR3 contains 11 residues. V dropped 3 bases and J dropped 7 bases, with 7 bases sitting between them. The DNA for the CDR3 is TGCAGTGCTAGTCGGGGGAATGAGCAGTTCTTC. Its translation: CSASRGNEQFF.

This clone was seen a few times. CDR3 region: CASSFGTDYEQYF. The CDR3 DNA reads TGTGCCAGCAGCTTTGGGACTGACTACGAGCAGTACTTC. V gene TRBV7-3 combines with J gene TRBJ2-7; D may be TRBD2 (6 bases). Germline assignment: CDR1 SGHTA and CDR2 FQGTGA. The CDR3 sequence is 13 residues long. V was trimmed by 3 bases and J by 3 bases, leaving 9 bases between them.

This clone showed up just a few times. The chain couples TRBV23-1 to TRBJ1-5; D gene ambiguous. TRBV23-1 is noted as an ORF with a role that remains uncertain. The ends were cut back, 3 bases at V and 2 bases at J, with 20 bases in the middle. The CDR3 contains 18 residues. CDR3 in amino acids: CASSHLRVGRCGNQPQHF. CDR3 DNA sequence: TGCGCCAGCAGTCATCTAAGGGTGGGGAGGTGCGGCAATCAGCCCCAGCATTTT.

This clone showed up just a few times. This chain joins TRBV2 and TRBJ2-7; 9 bases align to TRBD2. This CDR3 is 16 amino acids long. Losses at the gene ends were 2 bases for V and 7 bases for J; bases not matched to a gene: 12. Germline V gene data show CDR1 as SNHLY and CDR2 as FYNNEI. The CDR3 DNA sequence: TGTGCCAGCAGTGAACAGGTTCTAGCGGGATTGGAAGAGCAGTACTTC. Protein product: CASSEQVLAGLEEQYF.

The chain combines TRBV9 with TRBJ1-2, with 8 bases aligning to TRBD1. The CDR3 has 13 amino acids. The germline gives CDR1 SGDLS, CDR2 YYNGEE. After removal of 4 bases from V and 8 bases from J, the junction contained 7 bases not matched to a gene. CDR3 region: CASSLRTGRGYTF. The CDR3 DNA reads as TGTGCCAGCAGCTTGCGGACAGGGAGGGGCTACACCTTC.

This clone was seen a handful of times. The chain is built from TRBV29-1 and TRBJ2-1, with 7 bases lining up with TRBD2. With 2 bases clipped from V and 6 bases from J, the junction kept 4 bases outside the gene matches. Germline V gene lookup returns CDR1 SQVTM and CDR2 ANQGSEA. The CDR3 contains 13 residues. The chain's CDR3 is CSVERGSGNEQFF. The CDR3 coding sequence is TGCAGCGTTGAACGCGGGAGCGGCAATGAGCAGTTCTTC.

The V gene is TRBV7-3, the J gene TRBJ2-1; 10 bases agree with TRBD2. V was clipped by 6 bases and J by 2 bases; unmatched bases: 7. In germline, CDR1 is SGHTA, CDR2 FQGTGA. The CDR3 runs 16 residues. This chain's CDR3 is CASSSLAGVAYNEQFF. CDR3 in DNA: TGTGCCAGCAGTTCGCTAGCGGGAGTCGCCTACAATGAGCAGTTCTTC.

This rearrangement joins TRBV5-1 to TRBJ2-3, with a weak D call TRBD1 (6 bases). Trimming pared 2 bases from V and 3 bases from J, leaving 10 bases between. CDR1 is SGHRS and CDR2 is YFSETQ in the germline V gene. This CDR3 is 14 amino acids long. The CDR3 loop is CASSLNRVTDTQYF. The DNA for the CDR3 is TGCGCCAGCAGCTTAAACAGGGTGACAGATACGCAGTATTTT.

The chain couples TRBV2 to TRBJ2-7; 8 positions agree with TRBD2. Looked up from germline, CDR1 is SNHLY and CDR2 is FYNNEI. This CDR3 has 13 residues. The junction had 8 bases not matched to a gene; V was cut back by 4 bases and J by 9 bases. The CDR3 coding sequence is TGTGCCAGCAGTGGTCTGCGGGAGGACGGGCAGTACTTC. Translating it yields CASSGLREDGQYF.

This clone was counted a few times. This chain uses TRBV9 with TRBJ2-1, with 13 bases matching TRBD2. CDR3 length: 16 residues. The ends lost 0 bases at V and 10 bases at J; junction bases unmatched: 7. Germline CDR1 SGDLS, CDR2 YYNGEE. CDR3 nucleotide sequence: TGTGCCAGCAGCGTAGATGGGACTAGCGGGAATGGCGAGCAGTTCTTC. This gives the protein CASSVDGTSGNGEQFF.

The chain uses TRBV7-9 and TRBJ2-4; 7 bases align to TRBD2. The CDR3 has 14 residues. V lost 5 bases, J lost 4 bases, and 5 bases stayed unmatched. The germline V gene encodes CDR1 SEHNR and CDR2 FQNEAQ (reference sequence). The DNA for the CDR3 is TGTGCCAGCAGCCCCTGGGAGGGGAAAAACATTCAGTACTTC. Its translation: CASSPWEGKNIQYF.

The chain links TRBV5-1 to TRBJ1-1; 11 positions agree with TRBD1. Looked up from germline, CDR1 is SGHRS and CDR2 is YFSETQ. Trimming cost V 5 bases and J 11 bases; bases outside gene matches: 8. The CDR3 spans 13 residues. In DNA form, the CDR3 reads TGCGCCAGCAGAGAGAGGGACAGGGGGGTCGCTTTCTTT. As protein: CASRERDRGVAFF. Looking up the rest from reference TRBV5-1 and TRBJ1-1 gives the full variable domain: KAGVTQTPRYLIKTRGQQVTLSCSPISGHRSVSWYQQTPGQGLQFLFEYFSETQRNKGNFPGRFSGRQFSNSRSEMNVSTLELGDSALYLCASRERDRGVAFFGQGTRLTVV.

V and J are TRBV6-5 and TRBJ1-4, with TRBD1 as a possible D gene (6 bases). This CDR3 region has 13 residues. Germline V gene sequence: CDR1 MNHEY, CDR2 SVGAGI. Trimming removed 6 bases from V and 6 bases from J, with 11 bases in between. The CDR3 region has the DNA TGTGCCAGCAGACAGGGTATTCATGAAAAACTGTTTTTT. It is translated as CASRQGIHEKLFF.

The V gene is TRBV2, the J gene TRBJ1-1, with D tentatively TRBD1 (5 bases). Germline values: CDR1 SNHLY, CDR2 FYNNEI. The CDR3 loop spans 11 amino acids. V was clipped by 6 bases and J by 7 bases, with 9 bases between them. CDR3 amino acids: CASREQVEAFF. For the CDR3, the DNA is TGTGCCAGCAGGGAACAGGTTGAAGCTTTCTTT.